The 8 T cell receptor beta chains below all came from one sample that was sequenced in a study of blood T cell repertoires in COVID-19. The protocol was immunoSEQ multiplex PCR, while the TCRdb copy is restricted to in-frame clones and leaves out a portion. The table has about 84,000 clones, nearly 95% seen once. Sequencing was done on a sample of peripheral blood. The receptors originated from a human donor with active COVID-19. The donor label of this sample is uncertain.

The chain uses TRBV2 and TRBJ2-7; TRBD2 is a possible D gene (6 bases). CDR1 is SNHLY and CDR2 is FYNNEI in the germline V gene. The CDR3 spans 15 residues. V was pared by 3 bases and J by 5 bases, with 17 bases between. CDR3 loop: CASSDLGSGGDEQYF. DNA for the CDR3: TGTGCCAGCAGTGACTTGGGTAGCGGTGGGGACGAGCAGTACTTC.

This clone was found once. In nucleotides, the CDR3 is TGTGCCAGCAGCCCTCGAATCGGAGCTGAAGCTTTCTTT. The encoded protein is CASSPRIGAEAFF. The J gene is TRBJ1-1, the V gene TRBV11-3; D gene uncertain. The CDR3 totals 13 residues. Germline-derived CDR1 and CDR2 are SGHNT and YENEEA. V dropped 5 bases and J dropped 6 bases, with 13 bases sitting between them.

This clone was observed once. CDR3 protein: CASSSYLRLEGAFF. In DNA form, the CDR3 reads TGTGCCAGCAGCTCCTATCTCAGGCTGGAGGGAGCTTTCTTT. J is TRBJ1-1 and V is TRBV11-3; D is ambiguous. Trimming removed 4 bases from V and 10 bases from J, with 19 bases in between. The CDR3 is 14 amino acids. CDR1 and CDR2 from the germline V gene are SGHNT and YENEEA.

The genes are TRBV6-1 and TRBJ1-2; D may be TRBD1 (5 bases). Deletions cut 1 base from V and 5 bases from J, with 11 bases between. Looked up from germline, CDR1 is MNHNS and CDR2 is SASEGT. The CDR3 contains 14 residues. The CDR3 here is CASSEGGARYGYTF. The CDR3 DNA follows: TGTGCCAGCAGTGAAGGGGGCGCACGGTATGGCTACACCTTC.

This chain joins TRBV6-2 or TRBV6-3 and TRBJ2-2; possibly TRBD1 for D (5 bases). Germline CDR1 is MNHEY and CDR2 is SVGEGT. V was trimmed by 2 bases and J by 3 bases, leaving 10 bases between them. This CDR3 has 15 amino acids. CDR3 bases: TGTGCCAGCAGTTACCGCAGGGCGGACACCGGGGAGCTGTTTTTT. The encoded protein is CASSYRRADTGELFF.

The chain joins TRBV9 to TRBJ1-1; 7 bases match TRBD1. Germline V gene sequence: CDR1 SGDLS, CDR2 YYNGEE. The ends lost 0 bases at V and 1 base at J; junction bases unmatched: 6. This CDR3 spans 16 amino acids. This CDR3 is CASSVVGGGTNTEAFF. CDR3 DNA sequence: TGTGCCAGCAGCGTAGTAGGGGGCGGAACGAACACTGAAGCTTTCTTT.

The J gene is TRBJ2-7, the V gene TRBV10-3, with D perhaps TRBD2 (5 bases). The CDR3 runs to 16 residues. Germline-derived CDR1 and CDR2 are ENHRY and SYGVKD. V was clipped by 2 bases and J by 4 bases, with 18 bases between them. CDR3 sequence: CAISEPRVHGTYEQYF. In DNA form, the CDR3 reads TGTGCCATCAGTGAGCCGAGGGTTCACGGTACGTACGAGCAGTACTTC.

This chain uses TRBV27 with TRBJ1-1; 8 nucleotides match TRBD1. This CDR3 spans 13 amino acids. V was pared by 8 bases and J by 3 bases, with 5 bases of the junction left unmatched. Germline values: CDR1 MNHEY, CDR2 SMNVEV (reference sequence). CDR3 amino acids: CASGRTGYTEAFF. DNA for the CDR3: TGTGCCAGCGGCCGGACAGGGTACACTGAAGCTTTCTTT.